This T cell receptor (beta chain) derives from a study of blood T cell repertoires in COVID-19. At the level of the study: The study drew acute and convalescent COVID-19 samples from the United States, Italy and Spain.

Participants' reported clinical history set cohort assignment. Study processing details: Estimated nucleated cell counts came from reference gene primer amplification. Libraries were prepared by immunoSEQ multiplex PCR; TCRdb keeps only in-frame clonotypes and omits some of them. The DNA was the basis for D and trimming; V, J and clone size are from that table. The sample yields about 280,000 clones, roughly 85% seen once. The specimen sequenced was PBMCs or T cells enriched from blood (not recorded which). The TCR comes from a man between 40 and 49 years old who had been exposed to COVID-19.

CDR3 sequence (DNA): TGTGCCAGTAGTATAGGTACGGGACTCCGCACAGATACGCAGTATTTT. Residues: CASSIGTGLRTDTQYF. J is TRBJ2-3 and V is TRBV19; D may be TRBD2 (6 bases). Germline-derived CDR1 and CDR2 are LNHDA and SQIVND (reference sequence). The V end was cut by 1 base, the J end by 1 base, with 12 bases between. This CDR3 comprises 16 residues.